The 29 T cell receptor beta chains reported below all come from one sample, sequenced in a study of T cells after somatic rescue of genetic block. Method: immunoSEQ multiplex PCR; TCRdb's copy keeps in-frame clones and lacks some. The sample yields approximately 58,000 clones, about 96% seen once. Sequencing was carried out using peripheral blood mononuclear cells (PBMCs). Receptors originate from a child under two years old.

The V gene is TRBV10-3, the J gene TRBJ1-3; TRBD1 agrees at 8 bases. CDR3 size: 14 residues. The trim removed 4 bases at V and 3 bases at J, leaving 2 bases unmatched. CDR1 is ENHRY and CDR2 is SYGVKD in the germline V gene. The CDR3 DNA is TGTGCCATCAGTGCGACAGGGGATGGAAACACCATATATTTT. It codes for CAISATGDGNTIYF.

The rearrangement uses TRBV6-5 and TRBJ1-1, with 7 nucleotides matching TRBD1. V was clipped by 7 bases and J by 8 bases; unmatched bases: 7. Germline values: CDR1 MNHEY, CDR2 SVGAGI. This CDR3 is 12 amino acids long. Written as DNA, the CDR3 is TGTGCCAGCACCCACTTGGGACAGGAAGCTTTCTTT. The encoded protein is CASTHLGQEAFF.

The CDR3 DNA reads TGTGCCAGCAGTTATGCTAGCGGGAGTTACGAGCAGTACTTC. Translated, it gives CASSYASGSYEQYF. This chain connects TRBV6-5 to TRBJ2-7, with 10 positions matching TRBD2. V was pared by 3 bases and J by 4 bases, with 3 bases of the junction left unmatched. Germline V lookup: CDR1 MNHEY, CDR2 SVGAGI. The CDR3 sequence is 14 residues long.

This clone was recorded once. The rearrangement links TRBV10-3 to TRBJ1-6; no definite D call. CDR3 length equals 15 residues. V dropped 2 bases and J dropped 5 bases, with 10 bases sitting between them. The germline gives CDR1 ENHRY, CDR2 SYGVKD. CDR3 sequence: CAISEEGTDNSPLHF. The CDR3 DNA sequence: TGTGCCATCAGTGAGGAAGGAACCGATAATTCACCCCTCCACTTT.

This chain connects TRBV28 to TRBJ2-4, with 11 bases matching TRBD2. Germline trimming cut 8 bases from V and 3 bases from J; bases unmatched to any gene: 6. CDR1 and CDR2 from the germline V gene are MDHEN and SYDVKM. The CDR3 runs 15 residues. The CDR3 DNA sequence: TGTGCCAGCGTTAGCGGGAGGGCAGTCAAAAACATTCAGTACTTC. It specifies CASVSGRAVKNIQYF.

This chain links TRBV9 with TRBJ2-3; maybe TRBD1 (5 bases). Deletions cut 5 bases from V and 4 bases from J, with 17 bases between. This CDR3 spans 15 amino acids. Looked up from germline, CDR1 is SGDLS and CDR2 is YYNGEE. CDR3 amino acids: CASSEDPQVPDTQYF. In DNA form, the CDR3 reads TGTGCCAGCAGTGAGGACCCACAGGTTCCAGATACGCAGTATTTT.

This clone was found once. The chain links TRBV5-1 to TRBJ1-1; D is perhaps TRBD1 (6 bases). Trimming removed 1 base at V and 7 bases at J, with 14 bases between. CDR3 length: 14 amino acids. Germline V gene lookup returns CDR1 SGHRS and CDR2 YFSETQ. CDR3 DNA: TGCGCCAGCAGCTTGTTAGGGGGTACGGGTGAAGCTTTCTTT. Translating gives CASSLLGGTGEAFF. Supplemented by reference TRBV5-1 and TRBJ1-1, the full variable domain reads KAGVTQTPRYLIKTRGQQVTLSCSPISGHRSVSWYQQTPGQGLQFLFEYFSETQRNKGNFPGRFSGRQFSNSRSEMNVSTLELGDSALYLCASSLLGGTGEAFFGQGTRLTVV.

This rearrangement joins TRBV9 to TRBJ2-7, with no clear D. Germline lookup yields CDR1 SGDLS and CDR2 YYNGEE. Trimming took 2 bases from V and 0 from J, leaving 3 bases between them. This CDR3 spans 12 amino acids. CDR3 sequence reads: CASSVNSYEQYF. CDR3 coding DNA: TGTGCCAGCAGCGTCAACTCCTACGAGCAGTACTTC. The full variable domain, in which reference TRBV9 and TRBJ2-7 provide the parts outside the CDR3, is DSGVTQTPKHLITATGQRVTLRCSPRSGDLSVYWYQQSLDQGLQFLIQYYNGEERAKGNILERFSAQQFPDLHSELNLSSLELGDSALYFCASSVNSYEQYFGPGTRLTVT.

The rearrangement joins TRBV6-6 to TRBJ2-7; no firm D call. CDR1 MNHNY and CDR2 SVGAGI come from the germline V gene (reference sequence). V lost 0 bases and J lost 3, with 6 bases in between. The CDR3 runs to 13 residues. CDR3 coding DNA: TGTGCCAGCAGTTACTCGGCAGGCTACGAGCAGTACTTC. It yields the protein CASSYSAGYEQYF.

The V call is TRBV14, the J call TRBJ1-1, with 8 bases aligning to TRBD1. There are 14 residues in the CDR3. Germline CDR1 is SGHDN and CDR2 is FVKESK. Trimming took 3 bases from V and 0 from J; bases not matched to a gene: 0. CDR3 in DNA: TGTGCCAGCAGCCACAGGGGGCTGAACACTGAAGCTTTCTTT. Its protein product is CASSHRGLNTEAFF.

This rearrangement joins TRBV10-3 to TRBJ2-3; the D gene could be TRBD1 or TRBD2 (5 bases each). Germline loops: CDR1 ENHRY, CDR2 SYGVKD. Trimming stripped 8 bases from V and 4 bases from J, with 13 bases between. This CDR3 is built from 13 residues. CDR3 bases: TGTGCCATCGGCGAGGTGGGGGCAGATACGCAGTATTTT. Amino acid sequence: CAIGEVGADTQYF.

The chain uses TRBV11-2 and TRBJ2-1, with 7 nucleotides matching TRBD2. This CDR3 comprises 18 residues. V shed 0 bases, J shed 2 bases, and the junction held 10 bases outside the gene matches. Germline V gene lookup returns CDR1 SGHAT and CDR2 FQNNGV. The CDR3 spells CASSLDTGLAAAYNEQFF. The CDR3 DNA reads as TGTGCCAGCAGCTTAGATACTGGGCTAGCGGCCGCCTACAATGAGCAGTTCTTC.

V is TRBV27 and J is TRBJ2-1; 14 bases line up with TRBD2. The J segment lost 7 bases and the V segment lost 2 bases, leaving 1 base of the junction unmatched. This CDR3 contains 15 residues. The V gene's germline CDR1 is MNHEY and CDR2 SMNVEV (reference sequence). The CDR3 loop is CASSLGTSGRNEQFF. The CDR3 nucleotides are TGTGCCAGCAGTTTAGGGACTAGCGGGAGAAATGAGCAGTTCTTC.

The chain uses TRBV4-1 and TRBJ2-7; 9 bases fit TRBD1. CDR1 and CDR2 from the germline V gene are MGHRA and YSYEKL. Trimming removed 1 base from V and 5 bases from J; junction bases left unmatched: 9. The CDR3 spans 16 residues. CDR3 sequence: CASSQGYSDRGHEQYF. CDR3 sequence (DNA): TGCGCCAGCAGCCAAGGGTACTCGGACAGGGGACACGAGCAGTACTTC.

The gene calls are TRBV7-2 and TRBJ2-3, with 9 nucleotides matching TRBD2. J gave up 14 bases and V 5 bases, and 8 bases lay outside the gene matches. Germline CDR1 and CDR2: SGHTA and FQGNSA. The CDR3 covers 12 residues. CDR3 amino acids: CASSRVAGVRYF. The CDR3 region has the DNA TGTGCCAGCAGCCGAGTAGCGGGAGTAAGGTATTTT.

The rearrangement links TRBV5-1 to TRBJ2-3; D ambiguous. The germline V and J ends were trimmed by 0 bases and 0 bases, with 8 bases remaining between them. The germline CDR1 and CDR2 sequences are SGHRS and YFSETQ. This CDR3 contains 15 residues. CDR3 region: CASSLELPSTDTQYF. The CDR3 DNA reads as TGCGCCAGCAGCTTGGAACTACCTAGCACAGATACGCAGTATTTT.

About this clone: The junction departs from germline at one end; a sequencing error may be responsible. This sample also contains other DNA sequences that code for the same CDR3. V gene TRBV2 combines with J gene TRBJ2-7; D not resolved. The germline V gene encodes CDR1 SNHLY and CDR2 FYNNEI. The CDR3 extends over 11 amino acids. The CDR3 sequence: CASNGAYEQYF. Written as DNA, the CDR3 is TGCGCCAGCAACGGAGCCTACGAGCAGTACTTC.

The chain's CDR3 is CASSIDRGQGAFF. In DNA form, the CDR3 reads TGTGCCAGTAGTATCGACAGGGGGCAAGGAGCTTTCTTT. The chain is built from TRBV19 and TRBJ1-1; 10 bases fit TRBD1. The J segment lost 10 bases and the V segment lost 3 bases, leaving 5 bases of the junction unmatched. The length of the CDR3 is 13 residues. Germline lookup yields CDR1 LNHDA and CDR2 SQIVND (reference sequence).

The chain couples TRBV28 to TRBJ2-2, with 10 bases fitting TRBD2. This CDR3 is built from 18 residues. After removal of 0 bases from V and 5 bases from J, the junction contained 9 bases not matched to a gene. Germline assignment: CDR1 MDHEN and CDR2 SYDVKM. The CDR3 coding sequence is TGTGCCAGCAGTTTATGGCTAGCGGGAGCCTTAGGGACCGGGGAGCTGTTTTTT. It specifies CASSLWLAGALGTGELFF.

This clone was seen a single time. In DNA form, the CDR3 reads TGCGCCAGCAGCCAAGAACTAGCGGGAGGGTACTACAATGAGCAGTTCTTC. Translated: CASSQELAGGYYNEQFF. The V call is TRBV4-3, the J call TRBJ2-1; 13 bases are shared with TRBD2. The germline V gene has CDR1 LGHNA and CDR2 YSLEER. V lost 0 bases to trimming and J lost 3 bases; unmatched junction nucleotides: 2. The CDR3 totals 17 residues.

This chain joins TRBV10-1 and TRBJ2-3; D gene unclear. Germline values: CDR1 WNHNN, CDR2 SYGVQD (reference sequence). Trimming removed 0 bases at V and 2 bases at J, with 15 bases between. The CDR3 sequence is 17 residues long. CDR3 sequence (DNA): TGCGCCAGCAGTGAGTCGACTCGAGACCTCTCCACAGATACGCAGTATTTT. It codes for CASSESTRDLSTDTQYF.

The genes are TRBV5-1 and TRBJ1-2; D call uncertain. The CDR3 has 14 amino acids. Trimming took 4 bases from V and 1 from J, leaving 11 bases between them. Germline V gene sequence: CDR1 SGHRS, CDR2 YFSETQ. The CDR3 loop is CASSPPFRNYGYTF. The CDR3 nucleotides read TGCGCCAGCAGCCCTCCGTTTCGTAACTATGGCTACACCTTC. Based on the CDR3 plus reference TRBV5-1 and TRBJ1-2, the full variable domain is KAGVTQTPRYLIKTRGQQVTLSCSPISGHRSVSWYQQTPGQGLQFLFEYFSETQRNKGNFPGRFSGRQFSNSRSEMNVSTLELGDSALYLCASSPPFRNYGYTFGSGTRLTVV.

This clone was seen a single time. The chain recombines TRBV11-2 with TRBJ2-7; 9 bases are shared with TRBD2. Germline CDR1 SGHAT, CDR2 FQNNGV. With V trimmed by 0 bases and J by 6 bases, 3 bases remained unmatched. The CDR3 runs to 14 residues. This CDR3 is CASSLEWREGEQYF. DNA for the CDR3: TGTGCCAGCAGCTTAGAATGGCGGGAGGGCGAGCAGTACTTC. Combining the CDR3 with reference TRBV11-2 and TRBJ2-7 gives the whole variable domain EAGVAQSPRYKIIEKRQSVAFWCNPISGHATLYWYQQILGQGPKLLIQFQNNGVVDDSQLPKDRFSAERLKGVDSTLKIQPAKLEDSAVYLCASSLEWREGEQYFGPGTRLTVT.

The chain employs TRBV28 and TRBJ1-2; D might be TRBD1 (6 bases). This CDR3 has 14 residues. Germline V lookup: CDR1 MDHEN, CDR2 SYDVKM. V was trimmed by 2 bases and J by 0 bases, leaving 7 bases between them. This chain's CDR3 is CASSLGGTNYGYTF. The CDR3 region has the DNA TGTGCCAGCAGTTTAGGGGGCACTAACTATGGCTACACCTTC.

This chain uses TRBV4-1 with TRBJ2-2, with D possibly TRBD2 on 6 matching bases. CDR3 length: 14 residues. Trimming left V 1 base short and J 7 bases short, with 10 bases between. Germline-derived CDR1 and CDR2 are MGHRA and YSYEKL. The CDR3 region has the DNA TGCGCCAGCAGCCAAGCGGGAGCTGGCGGGGAGCTGTTTTTT. This encodes CASSQAGAGGELFF.

This sequence joins TRBV5-1 and TRBJ2-1; no reliable D call. CDR1 is SGHRS and CDR2 is YFSETQ in the germline V gene. Deletions cut 0 bases from V and 6 bases from J, with 7 bases between. The CDR3 extends over 13 amino acids. The CDR3 reads CASSLGVLNEQFF. The CDR3 DNA follows: TGCGCCAGCAGCTTGGGAGTACTCAATGAGCAGTTCTTC.

The chain couples TRBV7-2 to TRBJ2-7; 7 bases map to TRBD2. Looked up from germline, CDR1 is SGHTA and CDR2 is FQGNSA. The junction had 10 bases not matched to a gene; V was cut back by 1 base and J by 7 bases. The CDR3 is 15 amino acids. The CDR3: CASSLVVAGGREQYF. CDR3 DNA sequence: TGTGCCAGCAGCTTAGTGGTAGCGGGCGGGCGGGAGCAGTACTTC.

This clone was counted once. CDR3 residues: CASSPRGLAGGSDEQFF. Written as DNA, the CDR3 is TGCGCCAGCAGCCCGAGGGGACTAGCGGGAGGGAGCGATGAGCAGTTCTTC. The chain uses TRBV5-1 and TRBJ2-1, with 16 bases that match TRBD2. The CDR3 consists of 17 residues. Losses at the gene ends were 4 bases for V and 8 bases for J; bases not matched to a gene: 9. CDR1 SGHRS and CDR2 YFSETQ come from the germline V gene.

J is TRBJ2-5 and V is TRBV9; possible D gene TRBD1, 7 bases. The CDR3 runs 14 residues. Germline V CDR1 and CDR2: SGDLS, YYNGEE. V was trimmed by 3 bases and J by 5 bases, leaving 14 bases between them. Here the CDR3 DNA reads TGTGCCAGCAGCGCCTCCAGGGGGGCGGAGACCCAGTACTTC. It translates to CASSASRGAETQYF. Using reference TRBV9 and TRBJ2-5 for the parts outside the CDR3, the full variable domain is DSGVTQTPKHLITATGQRVTLRCSPRSGDLSVYWYQQSLDQGLQFLIQYYNGEERAKGNILERFSAQQFPDLHSELNLSSLELGDSALYFCASSASRGAETQYFGPGTRLLVL.